These T cell receptor beta chains were read from a single sample in a study of vaccination and CD4 T cells after COVID-19. No cognate antigen is known for these TCRs. Each CDR3 protein is one row after TCRdb ran MiXCR on the PCR reads. This sample has 6,500 to 8,000 distinct CDR3 sequences; about 70% occur once, and the top ten carry 35% to 45%. The sequencing input was CD4+ T cells from blood, cultured in vitro. These TCRs come from a human donor in good health. CDR3s include the opening cysteine and the closing phenylalanine or tryptophan. D genes are given only for firm matches. Expanded clones get a size class; other rows say once, few or many, or leave the size out.

j_gene,abundance,d_gene,v_gene,CDR3nt,CDR3aa
TRBJ1-2,.,TRBD1,TRBV23-1,TGCGCCAGCAGTCAATCAACAGGGGGCGCCCTAGGTGATCACTATGGCTACACCTTC,CASSQSTGGALGDHYGYTF
TRBJ1-5,.,.,TRBV19,TGTGCCAGTAGTACCTCCCCCGGGCCCCGCAATCAGCCCCAGCATTTT,CASSTSPGPRNQPQHF
TRBJ1-6,.,TRBD1,TRBV28,TGTGCCAGCAGCCCTTTCCCTACTGGACAGGAAAATTCACCCCTCCACTTT,CASSPFPTGQENSPLHF
TRBJ2-3,.,.,TRBV20-1,TGCAGTGCTTCGATCCCCGACCGCGGGCCCGATACGCAGTATTTT,CSASIPDRGPDTQYF
TRBJ1-1,.,.,TRBV4-1,TGCGCCAGCAGCTCATCTGTCGGCAAGACCACTGAAGCTTTCTTT,CASSSSVGKTTEAFF
TRBJ1-5,.,.,TRBV7-2,TGTGCCAGCAGCTTAGCAGGGTTCAATCAGCCCCAGCATTTT,CASSLAGFNQPQHF
TRBJ1-1,.,.,TRBV5-4,TGTGCCAGCAGCTTGGACAGGCTAAACACTGAAGCTTTCTTT,CASSLDRLNTEAFF
TRBJ1-2,.,TRBD1,TRBV6-1,TGTGCCACCCGTGACGGACAGGTATCTGGCTACACCTTC,CATRDGQVSGYTF
TRBJ1-4,.,TRBD1,TRBV20-1,TGCAGTGCTGGGGCCCCAGGGGGCGGCGAAAAACTGTTTTTT,CSAGAPGGGEKLFF
TRBJ1-1,.,TRBD1,TRBV6-1,TGTGCCAGCCGCCGAGGGACAGGTCCTCAAGGCACTGAAGCTTTCTTT,CASRRGTGPQGTEAFF
TRBJ2-5,few,.,TRBV15,TGTGCCACCAGCATCGTTGAGACCCAGTACTTC,CATSIVETQYF
TRBJ1-1,.,.,TRBV19,TGTGCCAGTAGTCGGTCGGGGACTGAAGCTTTCTTT,CASSRSGTEAFF
TRBJ1-2,.,TRBD1,TRBV5-1,TGCGCCAGCAGCTCCGGGACAGGGGCATATGGCTACACCTTC,CASSSGTGAYGYTF
TRBJ2-5,.,.,TRBV6-2/TRBV6-3,TGTGCCAGCAGTAACTCCCGGGGATACTTCCAGACCCAGTACTTC,CASSNSRGYFQTQYF
TRBJ1-6,once,.,TRBV7-8,TGTGCCAGCAGCTTAGGCCCCTATAATTCACCCCTCCACTTT,CASSLGPYNSPLHF
TRBJ2-2,few,.,TRBV15,TGTGCCACCAGCACGAGGACGGTTTCGAACACCGGGGAGCTGTTTTTT,CATSTRTVSNTGELFF
TRBJ2-3,.,.,TRBV19,TGTGCCAGTAGGGACACAGATACGCAGTATTTT,CASRDTDTQYF
TRBJ1-5,.,.,TRBV2,TGTGCCAGCAGTGAAGACAGTAATGGTTATAGCAATCAGCCCCAGCATTTT,CASSEDSNGYSNQPQHF
TRBJ1-2,.,TRBD1,TRBV6-5,TGTGCCAGCAGTTCTGGACAGGGGGCGGACTATGGCTACACCTTC,CASSSGQGADYGYTF
TRBJ1-2,.,.,TRBV6-1,TGTGCCAGCAGTGTCCTACAGGGCTCCCGTCTTGGCTACACCTTC,CASSVLQGSRLGYTF
TRBJ1-2,.,TRBD1,TRBV5-1,TGCGCCAGCAGCCCCGACAGGGGTGGGGGCTACACCTTC,CASSPDRGGGYTF
TRBJ1-3,.,TRBD1,TRBV15,TGTGCCACCAGCAGAGAAGGGGGCACTGGAAACACCATATATTTT,CATSREGGTGNTIYF
TRBJ2-3,.,.,TRBV24-1,TGTGCCACCAGTCTACAGGGTTCTCCCACAGATACGCAGTATTTT,CATSLQGSPTDTQYF
TRBJ2-3,hyperexpanded,.,TRBV20-1,TGCAGTGCCGTAGGGCAGCGGTATCGCCCAGATACGCAGTATTTT,CSAVGQRYRPDTQYF
TRBJ2-3,.,TRBD2,TRBV7-2,TGTGCCAGCAGCGCGGGGGGGCCCTCCACAGATACGCAGTATTTT,CASSAGGPSTDTQYF
TRBJ1-1,few,.,TRBV7-8,TGTGCCAGCAGCCCTAGGCAGGGGATAAGAGGTGAAGCTTTCTTT,CASSPRQGIRGEAFF
TRBJ1-5,few,.,TRBV6-1,TGTGCCAGCAGTGACAATTCCGGGGTTGGGCAGCCCCAGCATTTT,CASSDNSGVGQPQHF
TRBJ1-5,few,TRBD1,TRBV27,TGTGCCAGCAGTCGGGACAGGTATCAGCCCCAGCATTTT,CASSRDRYQPQHF
TRBJ2-5,.,.,TRBV2,TGTGCCAGCAGGGTAGAGGCATCCCAAGAGACCCAGTACTTC,CASRVEASQETQYF
TRBJ1-2,.,.,TRBV30,TGTGCCTGGAGTGGAGGTGGGAACTATGGCTACACCTTC,CAWSGGGNYGYTF
TRBJ1-1,.,TRBD1,TRBV20-1,TGCAGTGCGAACAGGGGAGGCACTGAAGCTTTCTTT,CSANRGGTEAFF
TRBJ2-2,.,TRBD2,TRBV20-1,TGCAGTGCTAGAGGGTCCAGCGGGGACACCGGGGAGCTGTTTTTT,CSARGSSGDTGELFF
TRBJ1-2,.,.,TRBV11-3,TGTGCCAGCAGCTTTAATGTGTTTAACTATGGCTACACCTTC,CASSFNVFNYGYTF
TRBJ1-6,few,.,TRBV10-3,TGTGCCATCAGTGATGGGCCCTCGGGTAGGGATTCACCCCTCCACTTT,CAISDGPSGRDSPLHF
TRBJ1-2,.,.,TRBV30,TGTGCCTGGAGTGAGAACTATGGCTACACCTTC,CAWSENYGYTF
TRBJ1-2,.,.,TRBV6-1,TGTGCCAGCAGTGTTTCGGCGAAACTTAACTATGGCTACACCTTC,CASSVSAKLNYGYTF
TRBJ2-1,.,TRBD2,TRBV20-1,TGCAGTGCTAGAGTGCCTAGCGGGAGTCCCGGCGAGCAGTTCTTC,CSARVPSGSPGEQFF
TRBJ2-5,.,.,TRBV25-1,TGTGCCAGCAGTGAGCCGCAGGGGGGTTTGGAGACCCAGTACTTC,CASSEPQGGLETQYF
TRBJ2-6,.,.,TRBV2,TGTGCCAGCAGTGAGGGCGTCTCTGGGGCCAACGTCCTGACTTTC,CASSEGVSGANVLTF
TRBJ1-2,.,.,TRBV6-5,TGTGCCAGCAGTTACAGACTAACAGGGAGTTATGACTACACCTTC,CASSYRLTGSYDYTF
TRBJ1-2,.,.,TRBV14,TGTGCCAGCAGCCAAGACCTGTTCGGTGGCTACACCTTC,CASSQDLFGGYTF
TRBJ2-3,few,.,TRBV2,TGTGCCAGCAGTGAGTTGATTAGCACAGATACGCAGTATTTT,CASSELISTDTQYF
TRBJ1-1,.,TRBD1,TRBV25-1,TGTGCCAGCAGTGATATCGGGACAGGGGGCGCAGCTTTCTTT,CASSDIGTGGAAFF
TRBJ1-1,large,.,TRBV6-2/TRBV6-3,TGTGCCAGCAGTTACTACTCTTTCGGGGGCACGGAAGCTTTCTTT,CASSYYSFGGTEAFF
TRBJ2-3,few,.,TRBV24-1,TGTGCCACCAGTGATTTGAGGGGATCCACAGATACGCAGTATTTT,CATSDLRGSTDTQYF
TRBJ2-5,.,.,TRBV5-4,TGTGCCAGCAGCTTGGCCCGGCAGGCGGGGGAGACCCAGTACTTC,CASSLARQAGETQYF
TRBJ1-6,.,TRBD1,TRBV2,TGTGCCAGCAGAGGGGGCGCCTATAATTCACCCCTCCACTTT,CASRGGAYNSPLHF
TRBJ2-3,.,TRBD2,TRBV27,TGTGCCAGCAGTTTAGTGGCTAGCGGACGCACAGATACGCAGTATTTT,CASSLVASGRTDTQYF
TRBJ1-1,.,TRBD1,TRBV7-2,TGTGCCAGCAGCTTTGACAGGGTTTCAAGAAGTTCAGCTTTCTTT,CASSFDRVSRSSAFF
TRBJ1-2,few,TRBD1,TRBV20-1,TGCAGTGCTAGAGGCTTGGACAGGGGGCTTGGCTACACCTTC,CSARGLDRGLGYTF
TRBJ2-4,once,.,TRBV11-2,TGTGCCAGCAGCTTGGGGGTTCACATTCAGTACTTC,CASSLGVHIQYF